This T cell receptor (beta chain) was recovered during a study of T cells after yellow fever vaccination. TCRdb recomputed calls from the 5' RACE reads with MiXCR, one row per CDR3 protein. This sample yields around 320,000 distinct CDR3 sequences, of which around 4.4% are seen a single time; just under 20% belongs to the top ten. The table lists this clonotype with a few counts. J was trimmed by 4 bases and V by 2 bases; bases with no gene match: 10. This CDR3 comprises 17 residues. The germline V gene encodes CDR1 LGHNT and CDR2 FRNRAP. Source: PBMCs, taken 15 days after the yellow fever booster vaccination. This TCR was recovered from a man between 18 and 35 years old who received the YFV17D yellow fever vaccine. The chain is built from TRBV12-5 and TRBJ1-1; 10 nucleotides line up with TRBD1. As DNA, the CDR3 is TGTGCTAGTGGTTTGAGGGTTCCGGGACAGGGGATCACTGAAGCTTTCTTT. This sequence encodes CASGLRVPGQGITEAFF.